Following are 15 T cell receptor beta chains from one sample sequenced in a study of blood T cell repertoires in COVID-19. Clones were sequenced by immunoSEQ multiplex PCR, and TCRdb holds only the in-frame ones, with some missing. The data contain a few hundred thousand clones, approximately 80% of them singletons. Sequencing used peripheral blood. These TCRs come from a human donor with acute or convalescent COVID-19. The donor label of this sample is uncertain.

Written as DNA, the CDR3 is TGTGCCAGCAGCCGCCGACTGCAAATCTCTGGAAACACCATATATTTT. This gives the protein CASSRRLQISGNTIYF. The V call is TRBV5-6, the J call TRBJ1-3, with D hard to call. The germline V gene has CDR1 SGHDT and CDR2 YYEEEE. The V and J ends lost 4 bases and 0 bases respectively, with 14 bases between them. The CDR3 is made up of 16 amino acids.

V and J are TRBV12-3 or TRBV12-4 and TRBJ1-1; tentative D call: TRBD1 (6 bases). With 3 bases removed from V and 7 bases from J, the gap between germline ends came to 12 bases. The CDR3 is 13 residues long. The CDR3 spells CASSFTQGFEAFF. Here the CDR3 DNA reads TGTGCCAGCAGTTTTACACAGGGCTTTGAAGCTTTCTTT.

The chain carries TRBV3-1 (or the pseudogene TRBV3-2) and TRBJ2-2; D remains ambiguous. Between the trimmed V and J ends, which lost 3 bases and 8 bases, there was a span of 10 bases. The germline CDR1 and CDR2 sequences are LGHDT and YNNKEL (reference sequence). The CDR3 length is 13 residues. The CDR3 DNA is TGTGCCAGCAGCCATAGTATGTTGGGGGAGCTGTTTTTT. It codes for CASSHSMLGELFF.

The gene calls are TRBV6-5 and TRBJ1-1; the match to TRBD1 covers 7 bases. After removal of 7 bases from V and 8 bases from J, the junction contained 7 bases not matched to a gene. The CDR3 has 12 amino acids. Germline V gives CDR1 MNHEY, CDR2 SVGAGI. This CDR3 reads CASTRDRVEAFF. For the CDR3, the DNA is TGTGCCAGCACTCGAGACAGGGTAGAAGCTTTCTTT.

The chain carries TRBV2 and TRBJ1-5, with unresolved D. Germline V gene lookup returns CDR1 SNHLY and CDR2 FYNNEI. CDR3 length equals 14 residues. V was clipped by 4 bases and J by 9 bases, with 16 bases between them. CDR3 sequence reads: CASSVGEGSRPQHF. CDR3 coding DNA: TGTGCCAGCAGTGTCGGGGAGGGAAGTAGGCCCCAGCATTTT.

V usage is TRBV6-6 and J usage is TRBJ1-2, with TRBD1 identical over 8 bases. V lost 6 bases, J lost 4 bases, and 7 bases stayed unmatched. The V gene's germline CDR1 is MNHNY and CDR2 SVGAGI (reference sequence). CDR3 size: 14 residues. The CDR3 DNA reads TGTGCCAGCAGGGGGACAGGACTAGGCTATGGCTACACCTTC. Translating it yields CASRGTGLGYGYTF.

The chain links TRBV29-1 to TRBJ2-3, with TRBD1 matching over 8 bases. Unmatched junction bases numbered 6, after V lost 4 bases and J lost 0 bases. CDR3 length: 15 residues. The germline gives CDR1 SQVTM, CDR2 ANQGSEA. The CDR3 spells CSVGGGQESTDTQYF. The CDR3 DNA sequence: TGCAGCGTTGGAGGGGGACAGGAGAGCACAGATACGCAGTATTTT.

For this clone: A much larger clone is a single base away; this may be a read error. Other DNA sequences from this sample encode an identical CDR3 as well. This chain uses TRBV2 with TRBJ2-3; 10 bases match TRBD2. V trimming: 2 bases; J trimming: 6 bases; junction bases outside the gene matches: 2. The CDR3 is made up of 14 amino acids. Germline V gives CDR1 SNHLY, CDR2 FYNNEI. This CDR3 is CASSELAGADTQYF. For the CDR3, the DNA is TGTGCCAGCAGTGAACTAGCGGGAGCGGATACGCAGTATTTT.

This CDR3 reads CASSQQGAMNTEAFF. DNA for the CDR3: TGTGCCAGCAGCCAACAGGGGGCAATGAACACTGAAGCTTTCTTT. The V gene is TRBV3-1 (or the pseudogene TRBV3-2), the J gene TRBJ1-1; 8 bases agree with TRBD1. The CDR3 sequence is 15 residues long. The junction had 2 bases not matched to a gene; V was cut back by 2 bases and J by 0 bases. Germline V lookup: CDR1 LGHDT, CDR2 YNNKEL (reference sequence).

This clone appeared a single time. The chain recombines TRBV6-2 or TRBV6-3 with TRBJ2-5; TRBD2 matches 8 bases. Losses at the gene ends were 5 bases for V and 3 bases for J; bases not matched to a gene: 11. CDR1 MNHEY and CDR2 SVGEGT come from the germline V gene. This CDR3 has 16 amino acids. CDR3 nucleotide sequence: TGTGCCAGCAGTCGGACCGGGACTAGAGACGAAGAGACCCAGTACTTC. Protein: CASSRTGTRDEETQYF.

The V call is TRBV13, the J call TRBJ2-3; 9 nucleotides match TRBD1. The germline V gene encodes CDR1 PRHDT and CDR2 FYEKMQ (reference sequence). The CDR3 is 14 residues long. J was trimmed by 4 bases and V by 5 bases; bases with no gene match: 4. The CDR3 is CASSLRTGADTQYF. The CDR3 region has the DNA TGTGCCAGCAGCCTGAGGACAGGGGCAGATACGCAGTATTTT.

The chain couples TRBV5-4 to TRBJ2-1, with 10 bases fitting TRBD2. Germline lookup yields CDR1 SGHNT and CDR2 YYREEE (reference sequence). Trimming at V came to 4 bases and at J to 9 bases, leaving 7 bases not matched to a gene. This CDR3 contains 14 residues. CDR3 in DNA: TGTGCCAGCAGCCCAGCGGGGGGGAGGTTTGAGCAGTTCTTC. Translating it yields CASSPAGGRFEQFF.

The chain has TRBV2 and TRBJ2-5; the D gene is possibly TRBD1 (6 bases). V was clipped by 7 bases and J by 5 bases, with 17 bases between them. The length of the CDR3 is 14 residues. Germline CDR1 is SNHLY and CDR2 is FYNNEI. This CDR3 reads CASMYGQLMETQYF. In DNA form, the CDR3 reads TGTGCCAGCATGTACGGACAGCTCATGGAGACCCAGTACTTC. The whole variable domain, remainder taken from reference TRBV2 and TRBJ2-5, is EPEVTQTPSHQVTQMGQEVILRCVPISNHLYFYWYRQILGQKVEFLVSFYNNEISEKSEIFDDQFSVERPDGSNFTLKIRSTKLEDSAMYFCASMYGQLMETQYFGPGTRLLVL.

The genes are TRBV5-5 and TRBJ1-1; a weak D match, TRBD1 (5 bases). The V gene lost 2 bases and the J gene lost 4 bases, with 12 bases spanning the gap. This CDR3 contains 14 residues. Germline V lookup: CDR1 SGHKS, CDR2 YYEKEE (reference sequence). This CDR3 reads CASSLLTGSTEAFF. The CDR3, as DNA: TGTGCCAGCAGCTTACTAACAGGCTCCACTGAAGCTTTCTTT.

The rearrangement links TRBV30 to TRBJ1-5; 8 nucleotides align to TRBD1. After removal of 0 bases from V and 7 bases from J, the junction contained 5 bases not matched to a gene. The CDR3 covers 14 residues. Germline-derived CDR1 and CDR2 are GTSNPN and SVGIG (reference sequence). CDR3 protein: CAWSVQGARQPQHF. CDR3 coding DNA: TGTGCCTGGAGTGTGCAGGGGGCGAGGCAGCCCCAGCATTTT.